What follows are 15 T cell receptor beta chains derived from one specimen sequenced in a study of graft-versus-host responses after intestinal transplantation. The assay was immunoSEQ multiplex PCR, and TCRdb's table has in-frame clones only and misses some. The data contain some 130,000 clones, 90% to 95% of them singletons. Their cognate antigens are unknown. The sequencing used unstimulated CD4+ T cells sorted from spleen or lymph node cells, collected before intestinal transplant. Receptors were obtained from a human donor who received an intestinal transplant.

With regard to this clone: An end of the junction does not agree with germline; a read error may underlie this. The rearrangement uses TRBV5-4 and TRBJ2-1; D not certain. This CDR3 is 14 amino acids long. CDR1 SGHNT and CDR2 YYREEE come from the germline V gene (reference sequence). CDR3 nucleotide sequence: TGTGCCAGCAGCAAGATCCCCTCCCACAATGAGCAGTTCTTC. Amino acid sequence: CASSKIPSHNEQFF.

The chain employs TRBV28 and TRBJ2-7, with 11 bases that match TRBD2. CDR3 size: 13 residues. V shed 6 bases, J shed 4 bases, and the junction held 2 bases outside the gene matches. Germline V gives CDR1 MDHEN, CDR2 SYDVKM. The CDR3 here is CASSGTSGYEQYF. Here the CDR3 DNA reads TGTGCCAGCAGCGGGACTAGCGGTTACGAGCAGTACTTC.

The V and J genes are TRBV21-1 and TRBJ1-5. TRBV21-1 is a pseudogene. The CDR3 runs 12 residues. The DNA for the CDR3 is TGTGCCAGCAGCAAAGCAAGAGAGCCCCAGCATTTT. It specifies CASSKAREPQHF.

The chain links TRBV11-2 to TRBJ2-7; D possibly corresponds to TRBD1 (6 bases). V shed 3 bases and J shed 7 bases, with 19 bases lying between them. The CDR3 loop spans 15 amino acids. Looked up from germline, CDR1 is SGHAT and CDR2 is FQNNGV. The CDR3: CASSFVGDISSEQYF. In DNA form, the CDR3 reads TGTGCCAGCAGCTTTGTAGGGGACATTTCTTCGGAGCAGTACTTC.

In its sample, this clone was seen once. This chain joins TRBV11-1 and TRBJ2-3; no definite D call. V shed 3 bases and J shed 5 bases, with 3 bases lying between them. Germline V gene sequence: CDR1 SGHAT, CDR2 FQDESV (reference sequence). This CDR3 has 11 residues. CDR3 coding DNA: TGTGCCAGCAGCTTTTTAGATACGCAGTATTTT. Residues: CASSFLDTQYF.

The V call is TRBV11-3, the J call TRBJ2-3; no definite D call. This CDR3 has 12 amino acids. V was clipped by 0 bases and J by 10 bases, with 8 bases between them. CDR1 is SGHNT, CDR2 YENEEA, per germline. The CDR3 DNA is TGTGCCAGCAGCTTAGATCAAGGCGCGCAGTATTTT. Amino acid sequence: CASSLDQGAQYF.

The chain employs TRBV5-8 and TRBJ2-3, with D possibly matching TRBD2 (6 bases). The V and J ends lost 0 bases and 4 bases respectively, with 12 bases between them. The V gene's germline CDR1 is SGHTS and CDR2 YDEGEE. This CDR3 comprises 15 residues. The CDR3: CASSLVGGSPDTQYF. The CDR3 nucleotides are TGTGCCAGCAGCTTGGTTGGGGGGAGCCCAGATACGCAGTATTTT. The entire variable domain, with the rest obtained from reference TRBV5-8 and TRBJ2-3, is as follows: EAGVTQSPTHLIKTRGQQATLRCSPISGHTSVYWYQQALGLGLQFLLWYDEGEERNRGNFPPRFSGRQFPNYSSELNVNALELEDSALYLCASSLVGGSPDTQYFGPGTRLTVL.

V gene TRBV13 combines with J gene TRBJ2-7, with 9 bases aligning to TRBD2. This CDR3 region has 14 residues. Germline loops: CDR1 PRHDT, CDR2 FYEKMQ (reference sequence). The ends lost 4 bases at V and 1 base at J; junction bases unmatched: 2. The CDR3 sequence: CASSSTSGSYEQYF. The CDR3, as DNA: TGTGCCAGCAGCTCGACTAGCGGTTCCTACGAGCAGTACTTC.

The CDR3 sequence: CASSTVQGNQPQHF. CDR3 bases: TGTGCCAGCAGTACAGTTCAGGGTAATCAGCCCCAGCATTTT. The chain recombines TRBV28 with TRBJ1-5; a weak D match, TRBD1 (5 bases). Germline lookup yields CDR1 MDHEN and CDR2 SYDVKM. The V and J ends lost 5 bases and 4 bases respectively, with 12 bases between them. This CDR3 is built from 14 residues.

The chain recombines TRBV28 with TRBJ2-2; TRBD2 aligns across 10 bases. CDR3 size: 16 residues. CDR1 is MDHEN, CDR2 SYDVKM, per germline. The V gene end was trimmed by 6 bases and the J gene end by 4 bases; junction bases not matched to a gene: 8. The CDR3 DNA reads TGTGCCAGCAGACAAAGCGGGAGGGCCCTCACCGGGGAGCTGTTTTTT. It is translated as CASRQSGRALTGELFF.

The chain couples TRBV30 to TRBJ2-7, with TRBD2 matching over 8 bases. The CDR3 spans 14 residues. CDR1 GTSNPN and CDR2 SVGIG come from the germline V gene (reference sequence). With V trimmed by 1 base and J by 5 bases, 7 bases remained unmatched. The CDR3 sequence is CAWSAPGLVNEQYF. The CDR3 DNA reads TGTGCCTGGAGTGCCCCGGGACTAGTCAACGAGCAGTACTTC.

V and J are TRBV2 and TRBJ2-2, with 10 positions matching TRBD2. The germline V gene encodes CDR1 SNHLY and CDR2 FYNNEI. The CDR3 totals 14 residues. With 7 bases clipped from V and 8 bases from J, the junction kept 7 bases outside the gene matches. CDR3 protein: CASNLAGGGGELFF. As DNA, the CDR3 is TGTGCCAGCAACTTAGCGGGAGGAGGTGGGGAGCTGTTTTTT. The whole variable domain, filled in from reference TRBV2 and TRBJ2-2, reads EPEVTQTPSHQVTQMGQEVILRCVPISNHLYFYWYRQILGQKVEFLVSFYNNEISEKSEIFDDQFSVERPDGSNFTLKIRSTKLEDSAMYFCASNLAGGGGELFFGEGSRLTVL.

V usage is TRBV11-2 and J usage is TRBJ2-7; 11 nucleotides line up with TRBD2. The J segment lost 4 bases and the V segment lost 4 bases, leaving 6 bases of the junction unmatched. Germline V lookup: CDR1 SGHAT, CDR2 FQNNGV. This CDR3 has 15 amino acids. The CDR3 region has the DNA TGTGCCAGCAGCTCGCACATAGCGGGAGGGTACGAGCAGTACTTC. It codes for CASSSHIAGGYEQYF.

The rearrangement uses TRBV18 and TRBJ2-7, with D unresolved. Germline V CDR1 and CDR2: KGHSH, LQKENI. CDR3 length: 12 residues. With 5 bases removed from V and 1 base from J, the gap between germline ends came to 6 bases. CDR3 DNA sequence: TGTGCCAGCTCATCCCGATCCTACGAGCAGTACTTC. Translated: CASSSRSYEQYF.

The V call is TRBV30, the J call TRBJ2-7; D unresolved. The CDR3 has 11 residues. Trimming took off 4 bases at V and 2 bases at J, with 6 bases between the two ends. Germline V gives CDR1 GTSNPN, CDR2 SVGIG (reference sequence). The CDR3 here is CAWTSTYEQYF. The CDR3 DNA sequence: TGTGCCTGGACTTCCACCTACGAGCAGTACTTC.